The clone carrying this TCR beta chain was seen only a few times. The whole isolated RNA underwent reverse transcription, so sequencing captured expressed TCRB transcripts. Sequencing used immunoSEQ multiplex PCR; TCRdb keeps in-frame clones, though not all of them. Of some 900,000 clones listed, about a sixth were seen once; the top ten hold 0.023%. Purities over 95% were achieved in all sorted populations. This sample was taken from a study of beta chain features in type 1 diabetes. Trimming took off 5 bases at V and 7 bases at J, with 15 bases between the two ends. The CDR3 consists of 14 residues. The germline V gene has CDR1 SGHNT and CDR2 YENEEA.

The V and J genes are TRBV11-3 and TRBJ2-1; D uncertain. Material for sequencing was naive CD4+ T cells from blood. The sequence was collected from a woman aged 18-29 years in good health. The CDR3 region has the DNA TGTGCCAGCAGCCCCAGTCGGGCAGCGAATGAGCAGTTCTTC. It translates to CASSPSRAANEQFF. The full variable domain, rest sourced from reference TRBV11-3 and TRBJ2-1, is EAGVVQSPRYKIIEKKQPVAFWCNPISGHNTLYWYLQNLGQGPELLIRYENEEAVDDSQLPKDRFSAERLKGVDSTLKIQPAELGDSAVYLCASSPSRAANEQFFGPGTRLTVL.